The subject of this entry is one T cell receptor beta chain. Only in-frame clones appear in the TCRdb table, and some are missing; sequencing was by immunoSEQ multiplex PCR. The sample carries about 120,000 clones, 90% recorded once. The data are from a study of T cell clones after liver transplantation. Whole-study context: TCRbeta sequencing after a pre-transplant mixed lymphocyte reaction identified graft-donor-reactive clones, later tracked in post-transplant blood.

V was clipped by 11 bases and J by 0 bases, with 13 bases between them. The CDR3 totals 13 residues. Germline CDR1 and CDR2: ENHRY and SYGVKD. The clonotype was recovered from a human patient who received a liver transplant. T cells may partly derive from the graft donor. The sample in question was CD4+ T cells from blood, obtained 12 months after liver transplant. The J gene is TRBJ1-2, the V gene TRBV10-3; no reliable D call. CDR3 bases: TGTGCCCCCCTTATCGATTCTAACTATGGCTACACCTTC. Protein product: CAPLIDSNYGYTF.